The 28 T cell receptor beta chains below come from one sample, sequenced in a study of breast tumors, draining lymph nodes, adjacent tissues (dated by TCRdb to about 2016). Libraries came from multiplex PCR. The data were produced on an Illumina HiSeq 2000. Through fastp at Q25 and MiXCR, TCRdb rebuilt clones from the public reads, retaining in-frame beta chains. Identical CDR3 proteins give one entry, which carries the most common genes and DNA. The sample table contains more than 50,000 distinct CDR3 sequences; only one count was recorded for roughly 50% of them. Roughly 19% of the sample comes from the top ten. Sequencing was performed on breast tumor tissue. The receptors were gathered from a female donor with breast cancer. Some clones in this sample may be carry-over from other donors' samples.

The CDR3 region has the DNA TGCAGTGCTAGGGATCCGGGACTAGTGAGGGGTGAAAAACTGTTTTTT. Its protein product is CSARDPGLVRGEKLFF. This rearrangement joins TRBV20-1 to TRBJ1-4; perhaps TRBD1 as D (5 bases). Germline V gives CDR1 DFQATT, CDR2 SNEGSKA (reference sequence). Trimming shortened V by 3 bases and J by 7 bases, and 21 bases separated the two germline ends. The CDR3 is 16 residues long.

V usage is TRBV20-1 and J usage is TRBJ1-5; D may be TRBD1 (6 bases). This CDR3 has 12 residues. Deletions cut 6 bases from V and 3 bases from J, with 9 bases between. CDR1 and CDR2 from the germline V gene are DFQATT and SNEGSKA (reference sequence). The CDR3 loop is CSARDNNQPQHF. The CDR3 nucleotides read TGCAGTGCCAGGGACAACAATCAGCCCCAGCATTTT.

This clonotype was counted many times. This rearrangement joins TRBV20-1 to TRBJ1-2; the D gene is possibly TRBD1 (5 bases). CDR1 and CDR2 from the germline V gene are DFQATT and SNEGSKA (reference sequence). V lost 1 base, J lost 1 base, and 16 bases lay in between. The CDR3 covers 16 residues. The CDR3 sequence is CSARGVGGGNNYGYTF. DNA for the CDR3: TGCAGTGCTAGAGGAGTGGGTGGGGGGAATAACTATGGCTACACCTTC.

This clonotype was seen at least ten times. The V call is TRBV3-1, the J call TRBJ1-3; no clear D gene. The V gene lost 4 bases and the J gene lost 1 base, with 11 bases spanning the gap. CDR1 and CDR2 (germline): LGHDT, YNNKEL (reference sequence). The CDR3 is 15 amino acids. CDR3 in DNA: TGTGCCAGCAGCCCCTGGGAGGGATCTGGAAACACCATATATTTT. Protein product: CASSPWEGSGNTIYF.

This clonotype is medium-sized. This chain links TRBV7-9 with TRBJ2-3; D not resolved. The CDR3 consists of 17 residues. The germline V gene has CDR1 SEHNR and CDR2 FQNEAQ (reference sequence). Trimming took 5 bases from V and 1 from J, leaving 19 bases between them. CDR3 residues: CASSPGSAGSRTDTQYF. For the CDR3, the DNA is TGTGCCAGCAGCCCCGGATCGGCAGGTTCCCGCACAGATACGCAGTATTTT.

V usage is TRBV29-1 and J usage is TRBJ2-2; 9 bases are shared with TRBD2. This CDR3 has 14 residues. The germline V gene encodes CDR1 SQVTM and CDR2 ANQGSEA. Losses at the gene ends were 6 bases for V and 8 bases for J; bases not matched to a gene: 10. The CDR3 coding sequence is TGCAGCGTCACCCGTAGCGGGGGCCGAGGGGAGCTGTTTTTT. Residues: CSVTRSGGRGELFF.

V and J are TRBV7-3 and TRBJ2-3; 10 bases map to TRBD1. Germline loops: CDR1 SGHTA, CDR2 FQGTGA. This CDR3 region has 15 residues. Trimming removed 5 bases from V and 6 bases from J; junction bases left unmatched: 8. CDR3 loop: CASSPSTGGFDTQYF. The CDR3, as DNA: TGTGCCAGCAGCCCTTCGACAGGGGGCTTCGATACGCAGTATTTT.

The rearrangement uses TRBV11-2 and TRBJ2-7; 7 bases align to TRBD2. There are 14 residues in the CDR3. CDR1 is SGHAT, CDR2 FQNNGV, per germline. Trimming cost V 5 bases and J 4 bases; bases outside gene matches: 8. CDR3 sequence: CASSQRDGEYEQYF. The DNA for the CDR3 is TGTGCCAGCAGCCAGCGGGACGGCGAGTACGAGCAGTACTTC.

This clonotype was seen just once. This sequence joins TRBV10-3 and TRBJ2-7; the D gene is possibly TRBD2 (5 bases). The CDR3 consists of 14 residues. Deletions cut 4 bases from V and 5 bases from J, with 15 bases between. Looked up from germline, CDR1 is ENHRY and CDR2 is SYGVKD. The CDR3 sequence is CAISGRAGVDEQYF. The CDR3 bases are TGTGCCATCAGTGGCCGGGCCGGGGTGGACGAGCAGTACTTC.

This chain joins TRBV5-1 and TRBJ2-6; TRBD1 agrees at 9 bases. V was clipped by 5 bases and J by 0 bases; unmatched bases: 9. Germline V gives CDR1 SGHRS, CDR2 YFSETQ. CDR3 length: 18 residues. The CDR3 region is CASSPGGTGSSGANVLTF. The CDR3 DNA is TGCGCCAGCAGTCCCGGGGGGACAGGGAGCTCTGGGGCCAACGTCCTGACTTTC.

This clonotype was detected only a few times. V and J are TRBV7-2 and TRBJ2-7; D is possibly TRBD1 or TRBD2 (5 bases each). This CDR3 has 13 amino acids. From germline, CDR1 is SGHTA and CDR2 FQGNSA. Trimming left V 3 bases short and J 4 bases short, with 10 bases between. CDR3 in amino acids: CASSLVGAYEQYF. CDR3 nucleotide sequence: TGTGCCAGCAGCTTGGTCGGGGCTTACGAGCAGTACTTC. The full variable domain, in which reference TRBV7-2 and TRBJ2-7 provide the parts outside the CDR3, is GAGVSQSPSNKVTEKGKDVELRCDPISGHTALYWYRQSLGQGLEFLIYFQGNSAPDKSGLPSDRFSAERTGGSVSTLTIQRTQQEDSAVYLCASSLVGAYEQYFGPGTRLTVT.

This chain connects TRBV6-5 to TRBJ2-1; D is possibly TRBD1 or TRBD2 (5 bases each). The CDR3 runs 15 residues. V gave up 0 bases and J gave up 9 bases, with 15 bases separating them. Germline CDR1 MNHEY, CDR2 SVGAGI. The CDR3 loop reads CASSYSRGRDPEQFF. For the CDR3, the DNA is TGTGCCAGCAGTTACTCGAGGGGTCGCGATCCTGAGCAGTTCTTC.

Notes on this clonotype: This clone may be a read error of a much larger clone one base away. The CDR3, as DNA: TGTGCCAGCGGCATTGAGACGAGGGGGGAGACCCAGTACTTC. It translates to CASGIETRGETQYF. This chain links TRBV5-4 with TRBJ2-5; D possibly corresponds to TRBD1 (6 bases). This CDR3 region has 14 residues. The germline V gene encodes CDR1 SGHNT and CDR2 YYREEE (reference sequence). The V end was cut by 7 bases, the J end by 5 bases, with 18 bases between.

This clonotype was seen many times. The genes are TRBV5-1 and TRBJ1-2; 7 bases agree with TRBD1. The ends lost 4 bases at V and 1 base at J; junction bases unmatched: 7. The CDR3 is 15 amino acids. Germline V gene lookup returns CDR1 SGHRS and CDR2 YFSETQ. CDR3 DNA sequence: TGCGCCAGCAGCCGAAGACAGGGTGTTAACTATGGCTACACCTTC. Translated, it gives CASSRRQGVNYGYTF.

This clonotype was counted ten times or more. This sequence joins TRBV6-2 or TRBV6-3 and TRBJ1-2, with TRBD1 matching over 7 bases. The V gene's germline CDR1 is MNHEY and CDR2 SVGEGT. With V trimmed by 7 bases and J by 1 base, 3 bases remained unmatched. The length of the CDR3 is 13 residues. This CDR3 reads CASTTGYNYGYTF. DNA of the CDR3: TGTGCCAGCACGACAGGGTATAACTATGGCTACACCTTC.

This clonotype was recorded at least ten times. The chain links TRBV15 to TRBJ1-2, with D hard to call. Germline CDR1 and CDR2: LNHNV and YYDKDF (reference sequence). With 1 base removed from V and 10 bases from J, the gap between germline ends came to 13 bases. The CDR3 is 13 amino acids. CDR3 DNA sequence: TGTGCCACCAGCAGAGGGGCCACTCCGGACTACACCTTC. Its translation: CATSRGATPDYTF.

This clonotype was counted many times. A much larger clonotype is one base distant, so this may be a read error. The chain carries TRBV20-1 and TRBJ2-3; the match to TRBD2 covers 11 bases. The CDR3 runs 16 residues. Trimming cost V 6 bases and J 3 bases; bases outside gene matches: 11. The germline gives CDR1 DFQATT, CDR2 SNEGSKA (reference sequence). The CDR3 coding sequence is TGCAGTGCGGTGGTAGCGGGAGGGAAAGCAACAGATACGCAGTATTTT. Translation gives CSAVVAGGKATDTQYF.

This clonotype was recorded a few times. V gene TRBV20-1 combines with J gene TRBJ2-7; D may be TRBD1 or TRBD2 (7 bases each). Deletions cut 3 bases from V and 4 bases from J, with 16 bases between. The CDR3 has 14 residues. CDR1 and CDR2 (germline): DFQATT, SNEGSKA (reference sequence). DNA of the CDR3: TGCAGTGCTAGGAGGCAGGGGGGGGGGTACGAGCAGTACTTC. It is translated as CSARRQGGGYEQYF.

The V gene is TRBV6-5, the J gene TRBJ2-6, with D perhaps TRBD1 (5 bases). Germline CDR1 is MNHEY and CDR2 is SVGAGI. V was clipped by 5 bases and J by 3 bases, with 20 bases between them. CDR3 length equals 18 residues. As DNA, the CDR3 is TGTGCCAGCAGTCCCCTCTCAGCTAGGGGCGATGGGGCCAACGTCCTGACTTTC. This translates into CASSPLSARGDGANVLTF.

As regards this clonotype: The CDR3 end shows no conserved phenylalanine or tryptophan, and so a read error is likely. V gene TRBV2 combines with J gene TRBJ1-2, with D unresolved. In germline, CDR1 is SNHLY, CDR2 FYNNEI. The CDR3 sequence is 14 residues long. Trimming pared 0 bases from V and 6 bases from J, leaving 11 bases between. This CDR3 reads CASSEALSIHGYTL. The CDR3 nucleotides are TGTGCCAGCAGTGAAGCATTGTCTATCCATGGCTACACCCTC.

This clonotype came up many times. The gene calls are TRBV10-2 and TRBJ1-2, with 7 bases identical to TRBD1. Losses at the gene ends were 3 bases for V and 2 bases for J; bases not matched to a gene: 6. The CDR3 is made up of 15 amino acids. The germline gives CDR1 WSHSY, CDR2 SAAADI. For the CDR3, the DNA is TGCGCCAGCAGTGAAGAGACAGGGCTGAACTATGGCTACACCTTC. This translates into CASSEETGLNYGYTF.

This clonotype was picked up many times. V usage is TRBV29-1 and J usage is TRBJ2-5, with TRBD1 as a possible D gene (5 bases). Germline CDR1 is SQVTM and CDR2 is ANQGSEA. V was cut by 4 bases and J by 7 bases, with 19 bases left in between. CDR3 length equals 14 residues. The CDR3 is CSVGIGAPEGTQYF. In DNA, the CDR3 is TGCAGCGTTGGAATTGGGGCACCCGAAGGGACCCAGTACTTC.

This chain links TRBV5-6 with TRBJ2-7; 7 nucleotides agree with TRBD1. After removal of 4 bases from V and 3 bases from J, the junction contained 7 bases not matched to a gene. The germline V gene has CDR1 SGHDT and CDR2 YYEEEE. The CDR3 consists of 14 residues. CDR3 sequence reads: CASSAGTVYYEQYF. The CDR3, as DNA: TGTGCCAGCAGCGCCGGGACAGTGTACTACGAGCAGTACTTC.

This clonotype has only one observation. The chain carries TRBV7-9 and TRBJ2-7; D is perhaps TRBD1 or TRBD2 (6 bases each). This CDR3 region has 13 residues. Germline V lookup: CDR1 SEHNR, CDR2 FQNEAQ (reference sequence). With 4 bases removed from V and 4 bases from J, the gap between germline ends came to 11 bases. DNA of the CDR3: TGTGCCAGCAGCTCCACAGGGAGGTACGAGCAGTACTTC. This translates into CASSSTGRYEQYF.

The rearrangement joins TRBV12-3 or TRBV12-4 to TRBJ1-5; D unresolved. V gave up 7 bases and J gave up 0 bases, with 19 bases separating them. The CDR3 is 17 amino acids. The CDR3 protein is CASIPRLRGLSNQPQHF. The CDR3 DNA follows: TGTGCCAGCATTCCACGGCTTCGCGGGCTTAGCAATCAGCCCCAGCATTTT.

This clonotype was recorded many times. The V call is TRBV12-3 or TRBV12-4, the J call TRBJ2-1; 7 nucleotides agree with TRBD2. Trimming at V came to 6 bases and at J to 9 bases, leaving 5 bases not matched to a gene. The CDR3 extends over 12 amino acids. The CDR3, as DNA: TGTGCCAGCAGCCCGCGGGAGACTGAGCAGTTCTTC. Its protein is CASSPRETEQFF.

The chain carries TRBV10-3 and TRBJ2-1, with D perhaps TRBD1 (6 bases). Germline CDR1 and CDR2: ENHRY and SYGVKD. V was shortened by 8 bases and J by 4 bases, with 18 bases between the two germline ends. The CDR3 has 15 residues. The CDR3 region has the DNA TGTGCCATCGGGGCAGGACAGTTATCTTACAATGAGCAGTTCTTC. Translating gives CAIGAGQLSYNEQFF.

In DNA form, the CDR3 reads TGTGCCAGTTCGCGCAGTGGGGTCCATGGCTACACCTTC. Amino acid sequence: CASSRSGVHGYTF. The chain combines TRBV25-1 with TRBJ1-2; D is ambiguous. Germline assignment: CDR1 MGHDK and CDR2 SYGVNS. The CDR3 length is 13 residues. With 9 bases removed from V and 6 bases from J, the gap between germline ends came to 17 bases.